This T cell receptor beta chain was documented in a study of T cells after yellow fever vaccination (dated by TCRdb to about 2019). Context from the whole study: Libraries from fractions with low cell numbers were prepared with the SMART-Seq v4 Ultra Low Input RNA kit. Bulk TCR alpha and beta repertoires were sequenced longitudinally to track T-cell clones before and after primary and booster YFV17D yellow fever vaccination. The cohort comprised two healthy male donors, one aged 18 to 30 and one aged 30 to 40 years. Blood was collected at multiple timepoints before and after primary and secondary immunization, and bulk PBMC replicates and cell subsets were isolated. The paper's findings and limits, for the study overall: The secondary T-cell response was found to be weaker but faster than the primary response, with a peak reached on day 5 rather than on day 15. A small fraction of clonotypes showed up in both the CD4 and CD8 compartments, probably as a result of convergent recombination. Most clones expanded after primary vaccination were re-detected after the booster (around 96% of CD4 and 88% of CD8), suggesting broad memory maintenance. Computational filtering was needed because FACS-sorted repertoires could contain abundant contaminating clonotypes from the bulk population. Because only a couple of donors were included in the study, the extent to which the findings can be generalized is limited.

Synthesis of TCR cDNA relied on 5'RACE template switching, a step that introduced a universal primer site along with unique molecular identifiers. Priming for cDNA synthesis came from both the TCR alpha and TCR beta constant segments. Library amplification involved two PCR steps, and the second step added sample barcodes and sequencing adapters. Libraries were sequenced on Illumina HiSeq 2500 (2x100 bp) or NovaSeq (2x150 bp). The paper's processing steps were these. MIGEC was used to demultiplex reads and collapse the reads into UMI consensus sequences, and MiXCR was used for V(D)J alignment. Vaccine-responding clonotypes were defined with edgeR using replicate PBMC samples, requiring FDR below 0.01 and a log2 fold change above 5 up to day 15. CD4 or CD8 identity was assigned to each bulk clonotype according to whether the clonotype was present at higher abundance in the sequenced CD4 repertoire or the sequenced CD8 repertoire. TCRdb reprocessed the public reads (quality trimming at Q25 with fastp, clone calling with MiXCR) and kept in-frame beta chains. Identical CDR3 protein sequences are pooled into one entry, listed with their most common genes and DNA. The V and J calls here are based on TCRdb, not the publication. In this sample the table shows about 260,000 distinct CDR3 sequences, 10% to 15% of which occur a single time. The top ten constitute about 0.51% of the sample.

As concerns this clonotype: There is no known antigen for this receptor. The sample holds no much larger clone one base away, and base qualities are not on file.

Taken with the paper, the label for treatment or condition translates to: live attenuated yellow fever vaccine strain. PBMCs were isolated from peripheral blood using a standard Ficoll-Paque protocol. CD4 and CD8 T-cell fractions were isolated with Dynabeads CD4 and CD8 positive selection kits. TriZol was used to extract RNA from bulk PBMCs, CD4 and CD8 fractions, and dextramer-positive and dextramer-negative fractions. This receptor was taken from a man aged 30 to 45 who received the YFV17D yellow fever vaccine. The material was CD4+ T cells sorted from PBMCs, obtained 45 days after the yellow fever booster vaccination.

In nucleotide form, the sequence is TGCGCCAGCAGCTCGCCGGGACGGACCGAGGATACGCAGTATTTT. Its protein is CASSSPGRTEDTQYF. The chain is made from TRBV4-1 and TRBJ2-3; the D region may be TRBD1 or TRBD2, each matching 5 bases equally. Relative to germline, V is 5 bases shorter and J is 6 bases shorter, with 18 bases between their ends. The germline V gene gives CDR1 as MGHRA and CDR2 as YSYEKL. There are 15 amino acids in the CDR3, from cysteine to phenylalanine inclusive. Only CDR3 DNA remains: 45 bases, in frame from the first base.